This T cell receptor beta chain was retrieved from a study of T cell responses to AZD1222 COVID-19 vaccine. Overall study context: Second doses that came at about 4 or about 12 weeks were put together.

Assay: immunoSEQ multiplex PCR; the TCRdb copy retains only in-frame clones and omits some. The repertoire holds some 120,000 clones, with 75% to 95% as singletons. Germline V gene data show CDR1 as LNHNV and CDR2 as YYDKDF (reference sequence). Trimming stripped 4 bases from V and 2 bases from J, with 17 bases between. There are 16 residues in the CDR3. Findings and limits, study-wide: Regions left unmutated in variants are reportedly the target of nearly half of spike-specific TCRs. Baseline seropositivity characterized only six AZD1222 recipients. Females made up more of the donors, who were largely white British, and clonal diversity may have come out too low.

Concerning this clone itself: Its antigen is not identified.

The TCR comes from an adult in good health. Here the sequenced sample was peripheral blood, taken on day 0 of AZD1222 vaccination. This chain connects TRBV15 to TRBJ2-5; possible D gene TRBD2, 5 bases. CDR3 in amino acids: CATSTKARGWQETQYF. The CDR3 DNA sequence: TGTGCCACCAGCACAAAGGCCCGGGGATGGCAAGAGACCCAGTACTTC.